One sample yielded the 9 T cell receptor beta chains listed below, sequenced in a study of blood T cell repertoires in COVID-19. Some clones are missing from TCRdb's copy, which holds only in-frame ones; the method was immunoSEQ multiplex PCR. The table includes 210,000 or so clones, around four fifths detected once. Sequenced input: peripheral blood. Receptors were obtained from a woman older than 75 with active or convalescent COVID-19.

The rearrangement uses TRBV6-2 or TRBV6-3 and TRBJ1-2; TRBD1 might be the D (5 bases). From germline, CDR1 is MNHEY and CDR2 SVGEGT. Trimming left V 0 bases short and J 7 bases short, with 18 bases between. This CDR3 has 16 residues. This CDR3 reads CASSYSRSQGSVGYTF. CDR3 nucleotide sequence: TGTGCCAGCAGTTACTCGAGATCCCAGGGATCGGTTGGCTACACCTTC.

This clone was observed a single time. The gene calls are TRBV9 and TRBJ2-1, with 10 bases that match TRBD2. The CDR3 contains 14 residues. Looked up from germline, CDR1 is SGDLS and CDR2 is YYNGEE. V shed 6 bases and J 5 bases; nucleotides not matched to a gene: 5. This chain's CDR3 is CASTRTSGNNEQFF. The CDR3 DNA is TGTGCCAGCACCAGGACTAGCGGAAACAATGAGCAGTTCTTC.

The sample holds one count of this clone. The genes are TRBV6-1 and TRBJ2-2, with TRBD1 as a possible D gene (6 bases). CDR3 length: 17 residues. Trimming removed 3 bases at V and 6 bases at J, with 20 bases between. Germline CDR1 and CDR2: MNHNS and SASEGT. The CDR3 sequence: CASSEQPSTGIPGELFF. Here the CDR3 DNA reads TGTGCCAGCAGTGAGCAACCATCAACAGGGATTCCCGGGGAGCTGTTTTTT.

CDR3 coding DNA: TGTGCCAGCAGCCAAGGGTCCGGCGGGACCCACCAAGAGACCCAGTACTTC. Protein product: CASSQGSGGTHQETQYF. This sequence joins TRBV3-1 (or the pseudogene TRBV3-2) and TRBJ2-5, with TRBD2 as a possible D gene (6 bases). V lost 1 base to trimming and J lost 0 bases, with 15 bases between them. CDR1 is LGHDT, CDR2 YNNKEL, per germline (reference sequence). The CDR3 has 17 amino acids.

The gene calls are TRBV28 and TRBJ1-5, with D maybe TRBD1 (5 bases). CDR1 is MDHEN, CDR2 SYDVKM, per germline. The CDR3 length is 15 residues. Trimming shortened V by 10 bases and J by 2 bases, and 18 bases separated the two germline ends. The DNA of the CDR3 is TGTGCCAACCGGGCCAGGGCCCCTGGCAATCAGCCCCAGCATTTT. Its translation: CANRARAPGNQPQHF.

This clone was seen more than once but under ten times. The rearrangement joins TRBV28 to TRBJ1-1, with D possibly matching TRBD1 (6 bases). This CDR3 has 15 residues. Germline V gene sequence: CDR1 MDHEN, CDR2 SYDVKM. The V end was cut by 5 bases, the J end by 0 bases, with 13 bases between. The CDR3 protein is CASSDSGTLNTEAFF. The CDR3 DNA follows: TGTGCCAGCAGTGACTCCGGGACACTGAACACTGAAGCTTTCTTT.

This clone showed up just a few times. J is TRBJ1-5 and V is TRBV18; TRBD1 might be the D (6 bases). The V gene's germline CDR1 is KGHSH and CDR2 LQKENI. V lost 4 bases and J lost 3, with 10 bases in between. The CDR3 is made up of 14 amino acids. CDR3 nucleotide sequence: TGTGCCAGCTCACTCCGGGACACCAATCAGCCCCAGCATTTT. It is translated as CASSLRDTNQPQHF.

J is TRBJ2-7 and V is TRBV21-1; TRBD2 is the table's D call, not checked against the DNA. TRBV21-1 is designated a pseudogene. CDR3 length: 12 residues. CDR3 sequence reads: CASSKGVYEQYF. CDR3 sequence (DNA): TGTGCCAGCAGCAAAGGAGTCTACGAGCAGTACTTC.

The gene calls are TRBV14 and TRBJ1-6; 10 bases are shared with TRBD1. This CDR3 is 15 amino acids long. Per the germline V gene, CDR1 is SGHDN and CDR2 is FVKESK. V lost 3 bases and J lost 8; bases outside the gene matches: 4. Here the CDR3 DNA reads TGTGCCAGCAGCCAGTCGGGGACAGGGGATTCACCCCTCCACTTT. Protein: CASSQSGTGDSPLHF.